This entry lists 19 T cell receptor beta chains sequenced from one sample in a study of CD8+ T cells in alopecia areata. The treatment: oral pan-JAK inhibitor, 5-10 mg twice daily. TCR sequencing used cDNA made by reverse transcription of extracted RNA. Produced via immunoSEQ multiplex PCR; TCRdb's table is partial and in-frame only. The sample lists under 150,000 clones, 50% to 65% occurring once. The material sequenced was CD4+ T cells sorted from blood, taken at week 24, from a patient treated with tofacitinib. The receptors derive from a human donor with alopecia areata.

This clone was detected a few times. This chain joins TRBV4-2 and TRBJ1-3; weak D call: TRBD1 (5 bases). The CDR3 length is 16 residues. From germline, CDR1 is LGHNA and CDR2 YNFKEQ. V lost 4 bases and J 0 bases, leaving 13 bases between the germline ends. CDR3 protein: CASSRERTSSGNTIYF. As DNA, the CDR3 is TGTGCCAGCAGCCGCGAAAGGACAAGCTCTGGAAACACCATATATTTT.

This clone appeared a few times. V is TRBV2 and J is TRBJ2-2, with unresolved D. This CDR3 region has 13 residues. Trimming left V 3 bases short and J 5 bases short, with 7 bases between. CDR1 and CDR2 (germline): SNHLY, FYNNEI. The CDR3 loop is CASSETPTGELFF. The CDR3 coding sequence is TGTGCCAGCAGTGAGACGCCAACCGGGGAGCTGTTTTTT.

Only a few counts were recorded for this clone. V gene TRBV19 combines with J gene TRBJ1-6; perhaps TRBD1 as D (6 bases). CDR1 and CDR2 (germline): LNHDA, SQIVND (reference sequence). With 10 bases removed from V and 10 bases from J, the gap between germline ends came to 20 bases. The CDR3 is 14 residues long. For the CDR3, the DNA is TGTGCCACCAATCCGGGACAACGAGGGTCACCCCTCCACTTT. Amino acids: CATNPGQRGSPLHF.

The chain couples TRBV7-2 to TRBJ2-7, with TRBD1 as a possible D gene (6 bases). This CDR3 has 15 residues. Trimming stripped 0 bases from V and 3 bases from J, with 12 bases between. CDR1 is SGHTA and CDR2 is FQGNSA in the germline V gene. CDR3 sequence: CASSLAGRGLYEQYF. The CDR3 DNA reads TGTGCCAGCAGCTTAGCGGGCAGGGGCCTCTACGAGCAGTACTTC.

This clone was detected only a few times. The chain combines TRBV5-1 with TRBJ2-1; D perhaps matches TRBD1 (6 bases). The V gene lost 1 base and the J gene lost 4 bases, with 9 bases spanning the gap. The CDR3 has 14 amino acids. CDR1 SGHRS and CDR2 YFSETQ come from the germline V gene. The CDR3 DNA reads TGCGCCAGCAGCTTGATGGACAGTTACAATGAGCAGTTCTTC. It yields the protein CASSLMDSYNEQFF.

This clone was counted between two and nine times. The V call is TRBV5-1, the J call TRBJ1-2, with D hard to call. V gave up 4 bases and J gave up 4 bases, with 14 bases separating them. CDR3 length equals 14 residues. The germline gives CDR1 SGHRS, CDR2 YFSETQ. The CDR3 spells CASSPGIDRYGYTF. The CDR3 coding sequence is TGCGCCAGCAGCCCCGGGATTGATCGCTATGGCTACACCTTC. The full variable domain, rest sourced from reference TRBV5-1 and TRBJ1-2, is KAGVTQTPRYLIKTRGQQVTLSCSPISGHRSVSWYQQTPGQGLQFLFEYFSETQRNKGNFPGRFSGRQFSNSRSEMNVSTLELGDSALYLCASSPGIDRYGYTFGSGTRLTVV.

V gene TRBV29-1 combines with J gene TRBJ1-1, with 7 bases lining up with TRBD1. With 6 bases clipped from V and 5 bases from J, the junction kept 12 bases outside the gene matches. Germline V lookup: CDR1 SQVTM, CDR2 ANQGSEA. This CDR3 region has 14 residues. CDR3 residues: CSVETQLTGTEAFF. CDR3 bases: TGCAGCGTGGAAACCCAATTGACAGGGACTGAAGCTTTCTTT.

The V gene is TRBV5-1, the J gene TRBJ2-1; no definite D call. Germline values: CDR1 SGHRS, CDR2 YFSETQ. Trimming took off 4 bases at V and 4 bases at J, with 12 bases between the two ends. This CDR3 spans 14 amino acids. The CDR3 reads CASSPPDAYNEQFF. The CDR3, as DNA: TGCGCCAGCAGCCCCCCAGACGCTTACAATGAGCAGTTCTTC.

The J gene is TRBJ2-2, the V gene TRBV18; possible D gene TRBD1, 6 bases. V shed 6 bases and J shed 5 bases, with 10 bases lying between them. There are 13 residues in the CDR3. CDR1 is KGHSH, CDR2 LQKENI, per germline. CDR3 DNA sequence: TGTGCCAGCTCGCCCGGACAGACCGGGGAGCTGTTTTTT. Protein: CASSPGQTGELFF.

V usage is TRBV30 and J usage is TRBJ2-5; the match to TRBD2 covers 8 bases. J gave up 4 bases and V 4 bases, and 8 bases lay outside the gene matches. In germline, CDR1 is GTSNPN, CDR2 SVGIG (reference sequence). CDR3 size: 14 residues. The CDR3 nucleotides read TGTGCCTGGACAACGGGGGGGAACCCAGAGACCCAGTACTTC. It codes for CAWTTGGNPETQYF.

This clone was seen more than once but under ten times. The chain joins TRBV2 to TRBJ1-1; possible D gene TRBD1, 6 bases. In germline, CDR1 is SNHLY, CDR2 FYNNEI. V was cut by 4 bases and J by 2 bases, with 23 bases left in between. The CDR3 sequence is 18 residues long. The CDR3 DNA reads TGTGCCAGCAGTGCGTACGGTAGAGGAACAGGGCTCAACACTGAAGCTTTCTTT. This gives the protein CASSAYGRGTGLNTEAFF.

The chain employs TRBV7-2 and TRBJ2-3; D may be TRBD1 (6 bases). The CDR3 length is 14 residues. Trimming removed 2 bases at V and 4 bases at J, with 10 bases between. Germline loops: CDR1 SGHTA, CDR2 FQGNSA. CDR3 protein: CASSLRGSPDTQYF. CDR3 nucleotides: TGTGCCAGCAGCTTAAGGGGGAGTCCAGATACGCAGTATTTT.

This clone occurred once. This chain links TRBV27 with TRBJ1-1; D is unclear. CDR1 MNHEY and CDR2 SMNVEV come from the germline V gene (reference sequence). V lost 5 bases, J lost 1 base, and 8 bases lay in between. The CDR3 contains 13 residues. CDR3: CASSGRPNTEAFF. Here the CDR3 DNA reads TGTGCCAGCAGTGGCAGGCCGAACACTGAAGCTTTCTTT.

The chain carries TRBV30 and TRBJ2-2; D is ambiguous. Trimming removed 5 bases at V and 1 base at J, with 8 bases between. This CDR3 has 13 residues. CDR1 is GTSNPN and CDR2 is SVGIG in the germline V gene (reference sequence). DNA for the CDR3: TGTGCCTGGGTACCAGGGAACACCGGGGAGCTGTTTTTT. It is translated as CAWVPGNTGELFF.

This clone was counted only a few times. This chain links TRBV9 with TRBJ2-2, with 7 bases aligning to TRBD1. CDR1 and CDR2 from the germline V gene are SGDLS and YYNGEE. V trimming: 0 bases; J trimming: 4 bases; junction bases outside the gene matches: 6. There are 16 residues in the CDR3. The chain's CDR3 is CASSVGGGRGTGELFF. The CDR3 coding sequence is TGTGCCAGCAGCGTAGGAGGGGGCAGGGGCACCGGGGAGCTGTTTTTT.

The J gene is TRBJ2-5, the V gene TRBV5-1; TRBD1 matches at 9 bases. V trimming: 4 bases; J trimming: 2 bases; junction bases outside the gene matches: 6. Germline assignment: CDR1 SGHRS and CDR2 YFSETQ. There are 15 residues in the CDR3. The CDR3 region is CASSIGQGKQETQYF. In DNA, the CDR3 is TGCGCCAGCAGCATCGGACAGGGGAAACAAGAGACCCAGTACTTC.

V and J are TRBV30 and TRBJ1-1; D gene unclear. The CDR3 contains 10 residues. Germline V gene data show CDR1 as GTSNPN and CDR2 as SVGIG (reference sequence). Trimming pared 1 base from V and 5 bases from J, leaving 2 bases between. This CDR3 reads CAWSGTEAFF. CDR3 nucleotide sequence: TGTGCCTGGAGTGGAACTGAAGCTTTCTTT.

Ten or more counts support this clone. The CDR3 loop reads CASSPTTEMNTEAFF. CDR3 in DNA: TGTGCCAGCTCCCCGACCACAGAGATGAACACTGAAGCTTTCTTT. This chain uses TRBV18 with TRBJ1-1; D not resolved. This CDR3 comprises 15 residues. Germline V gene sequence: CDR1 KGHSH, CDR2 LQKENI. Trimming took 6 bases from V and 0 from J, leaving 14 bases between them.

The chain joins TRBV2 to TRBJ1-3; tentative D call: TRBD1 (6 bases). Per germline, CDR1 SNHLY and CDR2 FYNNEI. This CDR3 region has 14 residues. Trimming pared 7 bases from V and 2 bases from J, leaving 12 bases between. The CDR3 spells CASTRGSTGNTIYF. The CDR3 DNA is TGTGCCAGCACCAGGGGTAGCACTGGAAACACCATATATTTT.